Following are 3 T cell receptor beta chains from one sample sequenced in a study of cytomegalovirus exposure and HLA in healthy donors. Generated by immunoSEQ multiplex PCR, the TCRdb table keeps only in-frame clones and is missing some. This table holds 260,000 or so clones, around nine tenths found once. The sequencing sample was made of PBMCs. The receptors derive from a man aged 18 to 29 in good health and CMV-seronegative.

The V call is TRBV5-4, the J call TRBJ1-2; 7 nucleotides agree with TRBD1. CDR3 size: 16 residues. Germline CDR1 reads SGHNT; CDR2 reads YYREEE (reference sequence). J lost 1 base, V lost 0 bases, and 6 bases had no gene match. The CDR3 DNA follows: TGTGCCAGCAGCTTGGCGCGGACAGGTGATAACTATGGCTACACCTTC. It encodes CASSLARTGDNYGYTF.

The V and J genes are TRBV7-2 and TRBJ2-7; possibly TRBD2 for D (5 bases). Germline CDR1 SGHTA, CDR2 FQGNSA. Trimming shortened V by 3 bases and J by 4 bases, and 16 bases separated the two germline ends. This CDR3 has 15 residues. The CDR3 loop is CASSFGSLTGYEQYF. For the CDR3, the DNA is TGTGCCAGCAGCTTTGGGAGTCTCACGGGGTACGAGCAGTACTTC.

The gene calls are TRBV5-1 and TRBJ1-5, with no clear D. CDR3 length: 14 residues. Germline CDR1 is SGHRS and CDR2 is YFSETQ. V lost 2 bases, J lost 2 bases, and 8 bases lay in between. Here the CDR3 reads CASSLSGGNQPQHF. CDR3 bases: TGCGCCAGCAGCTTAAGCGGAGGCAATCAGCCCCAGCATTTT.